The clone carrying this TCR beta chain was seen only a few times. Its target is unknown. These data belong to a study of CD8+ T cells in alopecia areata. The study's findings and limits: During tofacitinib treatment, many expanded lesional clones remained in scalp and blood. Within the top 100, expanded CD8+ clones significantly decreased with tofacitinib, as did scalp clonality.

RNA, once extracted, was reverse transcribed into cDNA for use as the sequencing template. TCRdb keeps only in-frame clones here, not all; method: immunoSEQ multiplex PCR. The repertoire has roughly 200,000 clones, about 55% of them found once; the top ten carry 9.5% to 14%. This sample's treatment: oral pan-JAK inhibitor, 5-10 mg twice daily. The length of the CDR3 is 14 residues. Sample: CD8+ T cells sorted from blood, taken at week 24, from a patient treated with tofacitinib. The chain employs TRBV21-1 and TRBJ2-7; the table names TRBD1, a call not compared with the DNA. TRBV21-1 has pseudogene status. This TCR came from a human donor with alopecia areata. DNA for the CDR3: TGTGCCACCTACCCTCGACAGGGGGCCTACGAGCAGTACTTC. This codes for CATYPRQGAYEQYF.